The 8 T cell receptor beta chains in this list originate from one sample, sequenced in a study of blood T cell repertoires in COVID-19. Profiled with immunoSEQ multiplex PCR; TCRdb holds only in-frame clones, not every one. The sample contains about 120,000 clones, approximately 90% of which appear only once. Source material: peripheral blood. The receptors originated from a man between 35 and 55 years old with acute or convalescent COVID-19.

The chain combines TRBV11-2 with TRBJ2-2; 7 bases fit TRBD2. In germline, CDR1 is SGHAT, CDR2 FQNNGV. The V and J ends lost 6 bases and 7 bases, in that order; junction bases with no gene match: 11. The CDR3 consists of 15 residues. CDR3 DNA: TGTGCCAGCAGTCCCCCGGGGGGTTTTGACGGGGAGCTGTTTTTT. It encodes CASSPPGGFDGELFF. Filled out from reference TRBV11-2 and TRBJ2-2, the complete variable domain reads EAGVAQSPRYKIIEKRQSVAFWCNPISGHATLYWYQQILGQGPKLLIQFQNNGVVDDSQLPKDRFSAERLKGVDSTLKIQPAKLEDSAVYLCASSPPGGFDGELFFGEGSRLTVL.

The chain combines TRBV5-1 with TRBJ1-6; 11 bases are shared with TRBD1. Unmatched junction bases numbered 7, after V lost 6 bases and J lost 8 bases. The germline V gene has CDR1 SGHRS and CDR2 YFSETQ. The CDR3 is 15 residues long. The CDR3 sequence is CASTRTGGVDSPLHF. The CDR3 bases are TGCGCCAGCACCCGGACAGGGGGCGTCGATTCACCCCTCCACTTT. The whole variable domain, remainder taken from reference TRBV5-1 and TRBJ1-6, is KAGVTQTPRYLIKTRGQQVTLSCSPISGHRSVSWYQQTPGQGLQFLFEYFSETQRNKGNFPGRFSGRQFSNSRSEMNVSTLELGDSALYLCASTRTGGVDSPLHFGNGTRLTVT.

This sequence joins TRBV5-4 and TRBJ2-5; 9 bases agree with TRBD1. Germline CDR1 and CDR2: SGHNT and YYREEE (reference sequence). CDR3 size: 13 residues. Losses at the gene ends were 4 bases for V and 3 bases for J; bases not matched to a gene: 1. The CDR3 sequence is CASSRDREETQYF. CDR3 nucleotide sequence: TGTGCCAGCAGCCGGGACAGGGAAGAGACCCAGTACTTC.

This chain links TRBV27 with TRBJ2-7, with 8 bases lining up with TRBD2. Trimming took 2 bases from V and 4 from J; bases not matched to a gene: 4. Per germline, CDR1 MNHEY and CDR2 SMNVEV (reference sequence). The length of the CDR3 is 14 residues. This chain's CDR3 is CASSLRSGGYEQYF. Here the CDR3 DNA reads TGTGCCAGCAGTTTACGAAGCGGGGGATACGAGCAGTACTTC.

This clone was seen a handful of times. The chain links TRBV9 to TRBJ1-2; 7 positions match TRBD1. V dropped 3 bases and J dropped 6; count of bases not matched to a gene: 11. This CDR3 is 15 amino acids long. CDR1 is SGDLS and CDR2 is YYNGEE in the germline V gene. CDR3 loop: CASSARSTGWDGYTF. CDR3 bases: TGTGCCAGCAGCGCCCGATCGACAGGGTGGGATGGCTACACCTTC. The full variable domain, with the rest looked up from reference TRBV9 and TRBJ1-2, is DSGVTQTPKHLITATGQRVTLRCSPRSGDLSVYWYQQSLDQGLQFLIQYYNGEERAKGNILERFSAQQFPDLHSELNLSSLELGDSALYFCASSARSTGWDGYTFGSGTRLTVV.

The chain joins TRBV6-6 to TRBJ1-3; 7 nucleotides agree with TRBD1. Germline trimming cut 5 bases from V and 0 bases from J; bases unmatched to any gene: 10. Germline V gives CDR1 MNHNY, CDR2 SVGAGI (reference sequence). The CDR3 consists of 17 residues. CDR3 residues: CASSPGDSFSSGNTIYF. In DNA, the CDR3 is TGTGCCAGCAGTCCTGGGGACAGTTTCAGCTCTGGAAACACCATATATTTT.

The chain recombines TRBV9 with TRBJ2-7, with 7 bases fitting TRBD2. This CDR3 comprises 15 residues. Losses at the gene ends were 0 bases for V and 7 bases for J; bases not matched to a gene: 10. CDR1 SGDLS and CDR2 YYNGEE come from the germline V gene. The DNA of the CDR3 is TGTGCCAGCAGCGTAGATGGGGGAGGGCCGAGGGAGCAGTACTTC. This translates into CASSVDGGGPREQYF.

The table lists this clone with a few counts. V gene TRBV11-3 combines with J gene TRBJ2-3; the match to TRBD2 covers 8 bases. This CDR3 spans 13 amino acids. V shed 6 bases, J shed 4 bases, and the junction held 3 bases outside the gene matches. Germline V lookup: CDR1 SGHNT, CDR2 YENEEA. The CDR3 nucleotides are TGTGCCAGCAGTTGGACTAGCTCAGATACGCAGTATTTT. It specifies CASSWTSSDTQYF.